This TCR beta chain was documented in a study of blood T cell repertoires in COVID-19. Study-level information: From the United States, Italy and Spain came samples of acute and convalescent COVID-19. PBMCs, B-cell-depleted T cells, or T cells were the source of the cDNA or gDNA that made up the material.

CDR3 size: 13 residues. The V gene's germline CDR1 is SGHDN and CDR2 FVKESK. With 1 base removed from V and 11 bases from J, the gap between germline ends came to 12 bases. Data came from immunoSEQ multiplex PCR; TCRdb stores just in-frame clones and leaves some out. The data hold over 150,000 clones, with 84% observed a single time. The chain is built from TRBV14 and TRBJ1-5, with D maybe TRBD1 (6 bases). Sequencing used peripheral blood. This sequence originates from a human donor in a cohort sampled during active COVID-19. The CDR3 nucleotides read TGTGCCAGCAGCCAAGGTATACAGGGTGCCCAGCATTTT. It specifies CASSQGIQGAQHF. The complete variable domain, with remaining parts taken from reference TRBV14 and TRBJ1-5, reads EAGVTQFPSHSVIEKGQTVTLRCDPISGHDNLYWYRRVMGKEIKFLLHFVKESKQDESGMPNNRFLAERTGGTYSTLKVQPAELEDSGVYFCASSQGIQGAQHFGDGTRLSIL.